These T cell receptor beta chains were read from a single sample in a study of STAT5B mutations in CD4+ large granular lymphocyte leukemia. Here immunoSEQ multiplex PCR was the method, and the copy in TCRdb shows in-frame clones only, minus some. The data contain about 30,000 clones, 65% to 80% of them singletons. Sequencing input: CD4+ T cells from blood buffy coats. The receptors derive from a human donor in good health. Both conserved end residues are part of each CDR3. The D gene is left open where the match is weak. The listing skips clone size in some rows; elsewhere it reads once, few, many or a size class.

abundance	j_gene	d_gene	v_gene	CDR3aa	CDR3nt
NA	TRBJ2-5	NA	TRBV10-3	CAISEHSGETQYF	TGTGCCATCAGTGAGCACAGCGGGGAGACCCAGTACTTC
NA	TRBJ2-1	NA	TRBV9	CASSVGGVYNEQFF	TGTGCCAGCAGCGTCGGTGGGGTTTACAATGAGCAGTTCTTC
once	TRBJ2-6	TRBD2	TRBV4-2	CASSQEGLAGVSGANVLTF	TGTGCCAGCAGCCAAGAAGGGCTAGCGGGGGTCTCTGGGGCCAACGTCCTGACTTTC
NA	TRBJ1-2	NA	TRBV5-1	CASSLAGDYGYTF	TGCGCCAGCAGCTTGGCAGGGGACTATGGCTACACCTTC
few	TRBJ2-6	NA	TRBV19	CASSIVVAGANVLTF	TGTGCCAGTAGTATAGTGGTGGCTGGGGCCAACGTCCTGACTTTC
NA	TRBJ2-2	TRBD2	TRBV9	CASSVDLVGLGNTGELFF	TGTGCCAGCAGCGTAGATTTGGTGGGACTAGGTAACACCGGGGAGCTGTTTTTT
NA	TRBJ1-6	NA	TRBV4-3	CASSQDPGLSSYNSPLHF	TGCGCCAGCAGCCAAGATCCCGGTCTGTCCTCCTATAATTCACCCCTCCACTTT
NA	TRBJ2-4	NA	TRBV2	CASSEGYRSDIAKNIQYF	TGTGCCAGCAGTGAAGGTTACAGATCGGATATAGCCAAAAACATTCAGTACTTC
NA	TRBJ2-7	TRBD2	TRBV2	CASSVETSGTYEQYF	TGTGCCAGCAGTGTCGAAACTAGCGGGACCTACGAGCAGTACTTC
once	TRBJ1-1	TRBD1	TRBV6-6	CASSRPGTGTTEAFF	TGTGCCAGCAGTCGTCCCGGGACAGGGACCACTGAAGCTTTCTTT
NA	TRBJ2-4	NA	TRBV4-3	CASSQATQNIQYF	TGCGCCAGCAGCCAAGCGACCCAAAACATTCAGTACTTC
NA	TRBJ1-5	NA	TRBV6-1	CASARGSSNQPQHF	TGTGCCAGCGCCCGGGGCAGCAGCAATCAGCCCCAGCATTTT
NA	TRBJ1-2	NA	TRBV5-5	CASSLNGVNYGYTF	TGTGCCAGCAGCTTGAACGGTGTTAACTATGGCTACACCTTC
NA	TRBJ2-7	NA	TRBV28	CASSPPARILSYEQYF	TGTGCCAGCAGTCCCCCAGCAAGGATCCTCTCCTACGAGCAGTACTTC
once	TRBJ2-1	TRBD2	TRBV19	CASRRTSSGEQFF	TGTGCCAGTAGACGGACTAGCTCGGGTGAGCAGTTCTTC
NA	TRBJ1-2	NA	TRBV19	CATRTIYGYTF	TGTGCCACCCGGACGATCTATGGCTACACCTTC
NA	TRBJ1-5	NA	TRBV7-8	CASSLGFLEGNQPQHF	TGTGCCAGCAGCTTAGGGTTCCTCGAGGGCAATCAGCCCCAGCATTTT
medium-sized	TRBJ1-5	NA	TRBV19	CASALGNQPQHF	TGTGCCAGTGCCTTGGGCAATCAGCCCCAGCATTTT
NA	TRBJ1-4	TRBD1	TRBV5-8	CASSLNSGTGGRKLFF	TGTGCCAGCAGCTTGAACTCCGGGACAGGGGGCCGAAAACTGTTTTTT
NA	TRBJ2-1	TRBD2	TRBV5-1	CASSLLAGVSNNEQFF	TGCGCCAGCAGCTTGTTAGCGGGAGTCTCTAACAATGAGCAGTTCTTC
NA	TRBJ1-5	NA	TRBV4-3	CASSLGFNQPQHF	TGCGCCAGCAGCCTGGGGTTTAATCAGCCCCAGCATTTT
NA	TRBJ2-1	NA	TRBV28	CASSFIGYNEQFF	TGTGCCAGCAGTTTTATTGGGTACAATGAGCAGTTCTTC
few	TRBJ2-2	NA	TRBV4-2	CASSQDPRRMNTGELFF	TGTGCCAGCAGCCAAGACCCTCGACGGATGAACACCGGGGAGCTGTTTTTT
once	TRBJ2-5	NA	TRBV30	CAWSLRGVQETQYF	TGTGCCTGGAGTCTAAGAGGGGTACAAGAGACCCAGTACTTC
NA	TRBJ2-3	NA	TRBV7-9	CASSLRPPDPPSTDTQYF	TGTGCCAGCAGCTTACGCCCCCCAGACCCGCCCAGCACAGATACGCAGTATTTT
NA	TRBJ1-4	NA	TRBV21-1	CASSNRQTVNEKLFF	TGTGCCAGCAGCAACCGACAGACTGTTAATGAAAAACTGTTTTTT
NA	TRBJ2-4	TRBD2	TRBV2	CASSEKGLDVYPNIQYF	TGTGCCAGCAGTGAAAAGGGACTAGATGTTTACCCGAACATTCAGTACTTC
NA	TRBJ2-2	NA	TRBV19	CASTARPESGLTGELFF	TGTGCCAGTACCGCCCGCCCTGAGTCCGGACTCACCGGGGAGCTGTTTTTT
NA	TRBJ2-5	TRBD1	TRBV7-2	CASSPGTGSTTQYF	TGTGCCAGCAGCCCAGGGACAGGGAGCACTACCCAGTACTTC
NA	TRBJ2-7	NA	TRBV2	CASSQTYEQYF	TGTGCCAGCAGCCAGACCTACGAGCAGTACTTC
NA	TRBJ2-5	TRBD2	TRBV4-1	CASSQDELAGAFQETQYF	TGCGCCAGCAGCCAAGATGAACTAGCGGGAGCCTTCCAAGAGACCCAGTACTTC
once	TRBJ2-4	NA	TRBV29-1	CSVVRDKNIQYF	TGCAGCGTCGTCCGGGACAAAAACATTCAGTACTTC
NA	TRBJ1-2	TRBD1	TRBV10-3	CAITGTGVGYTF	TGTGCCATCACCGGGACAGGGGTCGGCTACACCTTC
few	TRBJ1-5	NA	TRBV9	CASSVEGALGPQHF	TGTGCCAGCAGCGTAGAAGGGGCCCTAGGGCCCCAGCATTTT
NA	TRBJ2-7	NA	TRBV11-2	CASSLEYEQYF	TGTGCCAGCAGCCTAGAGTACGAGCAGTACTTC
few	TRBJ1-2	TRBD1	TRBV6-1	CASSEAGRGRDGYTF	TGTGCCAGCAGTGAAGCAGGCAGGGGGCGGGATGGCTACACCTTC
NA	TRBJ2-1	TRBD2	TRBV6-1	CASSERSGTYYNEQFF	TGTGCCAGCAGTGAAAGAAGCGGGACCTACTACAATGAGCAGTTCTTC
NA	TRBJ1-2	NA	TRBV10-3	CAISDRESFLGYTF	TGTGCCATCAGTGATAGGGAGAGTTTTCTTGGCTACACCTTC
NA	TRBJ1-2	NA	TRBV6-5	CASTESPSLGYGYTF	TGTGCCAGCACCGAGAGCCCGAGCCTGGGCTATGGCTACACCTTC
NA	TRBJ2-2	TRBD2	TRBV6-5	CASSYSKTGGVGELFF	TGTGCCAGCAGTTACTCGAAGACGGGAGGGGTCGGGGAGCTGTTTTTT
NA	TRBJ2-1	TRBD2	TRBV7-2	CASSPRTSGKHEQFF	TGTGCCAGCAGCCCTAGGACTAGCGGGAAGCATGAGCAGTTCTTC
NA	TRBJ2-7	NA	TRBV6-1	CASSLERSYEQYF	TGTGCCAGCAGCCTCGAGCGCTCCTACGAGCAGTACTTC
NA	TRBJ1-2	NA	TRBV7-2	CASSSRDWGYTF	TGTGCCAGCAGCTCGAGGGACTGGGGCTACACCTTC
NA	TRBJ1-2	NA	TRBV27	CASSFRASSRGYTF	TGTGCCAGCAGTTTCCGGGCCTCTTCCAGGGGCTACACCTTC
NA	TRBJ1-6	NA	TRBV7-8	CASSLGSYNSPLHF	TGTGCCAGCAGCTTAGGCTCCTATAATTCACCCCTCCACTTT
NA	TRBJ2-5	TRBD1	TRBV6-6	CASSSTGVETQYF	TGTGCCAGCAGTTCGACAGGGGTTGAGACCCAGTACTTC
NA	TRBJ1-5	NA	TRBV6-1	CASRGSGKPQHF	TGTGCCAGCAGGGGGTCCGGGAAGCCCCAGCATTTT
NA	TRBJ2-3	NA	TRBV5-1	CASSLGGLSSTDTQYF	TGCGCCAGCAGCTTGGGGGGACTTTCTAGCACAGATACGCAGTATTTT
few	TRBJ1-2	NA	TRBV5-1	CASSLEEGGYTF	TGCGCCAGCAGCTTGGAGGAGGGAGGCTACACCTTC
NA	TRBJ2-3	NA	TRBV6-6	CASSPPLRGDTQYF	TGTGCCAGCAGTCCTCCTTTAAGGGGCGATACGCAGTATTTT
once	TRBJ2-5	NA	TRBV7-2	CASSLDGRRETQYF	TGTGCCAGCAGCTTAGATGGCCGACGAGAGACCCAGTACTTC
NA	TRBJ1-1	TRBD1	TRBV5-1	CASSLGQAEAFF	TGCGCCAGCAGCTTAGGACAGGCGGAAGCTTTCTTT
NA	TRBJ2-5	NA	TRBV7-2	CASSSPLGGGETQYF	TGTGCCAGCAGCTCCCCCCTGGGTGGAGGGGAGACCCAGTACTTC
NA	TRBJ2-2	NA	TRBV9	CASSALGNTGELFF	TGTGCCAGCAGCGCCCTCGGGAACACCGGGGAGCTGTTTTTT
NA	TRBJ1-1	TRBD1	TRBV29-1	CSVRQGQNTEAFF	TGCAGCGTTAGACAGGGCCAGAACACTGAAGCTTTCTTT
NA	TRBJ1-1	NA	TRBV7-8	CASSSRGGTEAFF	TGTGCCAGCAGCTCCCGGGGGGGCACTGAAGCTTTCTTT
NA	TRBJ2-5	NA	TRBV29-1	CSVDWGTQYF	TGCAGCGTTGACTGGGGGACCCAGTACTTC
NA	TRBJ2-7	TRBD1	TRBV30	CAWNLGQGPYEQYF	TGTGCCTGGAATCTCGGACAGGGCCCGTACGAGCAGTACTTC
NA	TRBJ1-6	NA	TRBV6-5	CASSSGTPNNSPLHF	TGTGCCAGCAGTTCCGGGACACCCAATAATTCACCCCTCCACTTT